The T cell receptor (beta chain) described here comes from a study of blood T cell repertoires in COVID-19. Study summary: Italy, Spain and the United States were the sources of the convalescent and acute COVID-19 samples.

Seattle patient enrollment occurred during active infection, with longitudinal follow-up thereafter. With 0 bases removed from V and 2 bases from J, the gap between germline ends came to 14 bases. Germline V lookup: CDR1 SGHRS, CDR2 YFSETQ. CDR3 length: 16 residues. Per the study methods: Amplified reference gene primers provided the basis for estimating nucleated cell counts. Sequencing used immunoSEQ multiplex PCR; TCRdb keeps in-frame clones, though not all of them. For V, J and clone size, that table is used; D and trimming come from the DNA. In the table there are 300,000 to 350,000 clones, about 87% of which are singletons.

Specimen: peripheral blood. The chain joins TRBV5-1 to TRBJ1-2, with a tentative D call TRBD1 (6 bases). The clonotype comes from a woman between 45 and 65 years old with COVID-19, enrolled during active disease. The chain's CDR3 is CASSLASGQKNYGYTF. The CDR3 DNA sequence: TGCGCCAGCAGCTTGGCCTCCGGACAGAAAAACTATGGCTACACCTTC.